This paragraph covers one T cell receptor (beta chain) sequence. Authors' analysis steps: Counts of nucleated cells, estimated from reference gene primer amplification, were obtained. Sequenced by immunoSEQ multiplex PCR; TCRdb stores in-frame clones only, minus some. V and J calls and clone size are as listed in that table; D and trimming were resolved from the DNA. The table includes roughly 290,000 clones, approximately 86% detected once. The sample belongs to a study of blood T cell repertoires in COVID-19. Study information: Samples taken during acute and convalescent COVID-19 were collected in the United States, Italy and Spain.

J gave up 5 bases and V 6 bases, and 3 bases lay outside the gene matches. The CDR3 has 12 residues. The clonotype comes from a woman in her thirties who had recovered from COVID-19. V is TRBV12-3 or TRBV12-4 and J is TRBJ1-1, with 7 bases aligning to TRBD1. Sample: peripheral blood. CDR3 in amino acids: CASSTTGTEAFF. The CDR3 DNA is TGTGCCAGCAGCACGACAGGGACTGAAGCTTTCTTT.